These 16 T cell receptor beta chains were all obtained from the same sample, sequenced in a study of blood T cell repertoires in COVID-19. Method: immunoSEQ multiplex PCR; TCRdb's copy keeps in-frame clones and lacks some. Seen here are approximately 500,000 clones, approximately 83% observed once, and the top ten hold about 3.2%. Sequenced input: peripheral blood. These receptors were taken from a human donor in a cohort sampled during active COVID-19.

In regard to this clone: Mismatch with germline at one junction end may stem from a read error. The chain links TRBV2 to TRBJ2-1; possible D gene TRBD2, 6 bases. The CDR3 sequence is 18 residues long. CDR1 and CDR2 (germline): SNHLY, FYNNEI. CDR3 coding DNA: TGTGCCAGCGGTGAAGGGAAGGCGGGATGGGGCTCCTACAATGAGCAGTTCTTC. Translated, it gives CASGEGKAGWGSYNEQFF. The whole variable domain, filled in from reference TRBV2 and TRBJ2-1, reads EPEVTQTPSHQVTQMGQEVILRCVPISNHLYFYWYRQILGQKVEFLVSFYNNEISEKSEIFDDQFSVERPDGSNFTLKIRSTKLEDSAMYFCASGEGKAGWGSYNEQFFGPGTRLTVL.

V gene TRBV6-6 combines with J gene TRBJ2-7, with D perhaps matching TRBD1 (6 bases). Between the trimmed V and J ends, which lost 6 bases and 3 bases, there was a span of 12 bases. The CDR3 is 13 amino acids. Germline CDR1 MNHNY, CDR2 SVGAGI (reference sequence). CDR3 amino acids: CASRGRRGYEQYF. In nucleotides, the CDR3 is TGTGCCAGCAGAGGGCGCAGGGGCTACGAGCAGTACTTC.

V gene TRBV12-3 or TRBV12-4 combines with J gene TRBJ2-7, with 7 bases lining up with TRBD2. V was clipped by 5 bases and J by 10 bases; unmatched bases: 8. This CDR3 is 12 amino acids long. The CDR3 region is CASSQRGGRQYF. The CDR3 DNA is TGTGCCAGCAGTCAGCGGGGAGGTAGACAGTACTTC.

This chain uses TRBV7-3 with TRBJ2-1; 7 nucleotides align to TRBD1. V lost 5 bases and J lost 2; bases outside the gene matches: 6. CDR1 is SGHTA, CDR2 FQGTGA, per germline. This CDR3 has 15 residues. CDR3 nucleotide sequence: TGTGCCAGCAGCCGTCGACAGGGAACCTACAATGAGCAGTTCTTC. Its translation: CASSRRQGTYNEQFF.

This chain links TRBV5-6 with TRBJ2-2; perhaps TRBD1 as D (6 bases). The CDR3 runs 16 residues. The V gene's germline CDR1 is SGHDT and CDR2 YYEEEE. V gave up 1 base and J gave up 7 bases, with 17 bases separating them. DNA of the CDR3: TGTGCCAGCAGCTTGATCCCAGGGGCGGCGGGCGGGGAGCTGTTTTTT. Protein: CASSLIPGAAGGELFF.

This chain links TRBV6-5 with TRBJ2-7; 7 positions agree with TRBD1. Unmatched junction bases numbered 4, after V lost 8 bases and J lost 3 bases. Germline V gene data show CDR1 as MNHEY and CDR2 as SVGAGI. The CDR3 contains 12 residues. CDR3 sequence: CASQGQNYEQYF. CDR3 DNA: TGTGCCAGCCAGGGACAGAACTACGAGCAGTACTTC.

The genes are TRBV7-8 and TRBJ1-1, with D hard to call. The CDR3 totals 15 residues. V lost 5 bases, J lost 0 bases, and 13 bases lay in between. Germline values: CDR1 SGHVS, CDR2 FQNEAQ. The CDR3 protein is CASSPQSTVNTEAFF. The CDR3, as DNA: TGTGCCAGCAGCCCTCAAAGTACAGTGAACACTGAAGCTTTCTTT.

The chain combines TRBV12-5 with TRBJ2-1; TRBD2 matches at 9 bases. Per germline, CDR1 LGHNT and CDR2 FRNRAP. V was clipped by 1 base and J by 7 bases; unmatched bases: 17. The CDR3 has 19 amino acids. CDR3 bases: TGTGCTAGTGGTTTGGACTATTTCGCGGGAGGGCTTTCTATAAATGAGCAGTTCTTC. Protein sequence: CASGLDYFAGGLSINEQFF. The complete variable domain, with remaining parts taken from reference TRBV12-5 and TRBJ2-1, reads DARVTQTPRHKVTEMGQEVTMRCQPILGHNTVFWYRQTMMQGLELLAYFRNRAPLDDSGMPKDRFSAEMPDATLATLKIQPSEPRDSAVYFCASGLDYFAGGLSINEQFFGPGTRLTVL.

This chain uses TRBV30 with TRBJ1-2; D possibly corresponds to TRBD1 (5 bases). V dropped 2 bases and J dropped 6 bases, with 13 bases sitting between them. The germline gives CDR1 GTSNPN, CDR2 SVGIG (reference sequence). The CDR3 has 13 amino acids. CDR3 region: CAWSRGGADGYTF. CDR3 DNA: TGTGCCTGGAGTCGCGGTGGGGCCGATGGCTACACCTTC.

V gene TRBV27 combines with J gene TRBJ1-5, with D possibly TRBD1 on 6 matching bases. Germline assignment: CDR1 MNHEY and CDR2 SMNVEV (reference sequence). The CDR3 extends over 16 amino acids. The germline V and J ends were trimmed by 5 bases and 0 bases, with 14 bases remaining between them. CDR3 residues: CASSPGQLFSNQPQHF. The DNA of the CDR3 is TGTGCCAGCAGTCCGGGACAACTATTTAGCAATCAGCCCCAGCATTTT.

This CDR3 is CASSSSGGSQETQYF. CDR3 coding DNA: TGTGCCAGCAGTTCTTCAGGGGGAAGCCAAGAGACCCAGTACTTC. V usage is TRBV28 and J usage is TRBJ2-5; 7 bases line up with TRBD1. Germline V gives CDR1 MDHEN, CDR2 SYDVKM. This CDR3 region has 15 residues. J lost 1 base, V lost 4 bases, and 6 bases had no gene match. The whole variable domain, remainder taken from reference TRBV28 and TRBJ2-5, is DVKVTQSSRYLVKRTGEKVFLECVQDMDHENMFWYRQDPGLGLRLIYFSYDVKMKEKGDIPEGYSVSREKKERFSLILESASTNQTSMYLCASSSSGGSQETQYFGPGTRLLVL.

This sequence joins TRBV6-1 and TRBJ2-3, with 10 bases matching TRBD2. Trimming took 1 base from V and 6 from J; bases not matched to a gene: 7. Germline values: CDR1 MNHNS, CDR2 SASEGT. The CDR3 has 16 residues. CDR3 residues: CASSEGLAGEGDTQYF. The CDR3 DNA is TGTGCCAGCAGTGAAGGGCTAGCGGGAGAGGGGGATACGCAGTATTTT.

CDR3 sequence (DNA): TGTGCCAGTAAGCCGGACAGGGCGAATGAGCAGTTCTTC. This gives the protein CASKPDRANEQFF. This chain uses TRBV2 with TRBJ2-1; the match to TRBD1 covers 8 bases. Germline CDR1 and CDR2: SNHLY and FYNNEI. The CDR3 contains 13 residues. After removal of 9 bases from V and 7 bases from J, the junction contained 8 bases not matched to a gene.

This clone has only one observation. This sequence joins TRBV20-1 and TRBJ1-2; 8 bases agree with TRBD1. The CDR3 extends over 13 amino acids. Trimming removed 3 bases from V and 8 bases from J; junction bases left unmatched: 8. The germline V gene has CDR1 DFQATT and CDR2 SNEGSKA (reference sequence). DNA for the CDR3: TGCAGTGCTAGTAGGACAGGGAGTATCGGCTACACCTTC. It codes for CSASRTGSIGYTF.

This chain connects TRBV28 to TRBJ2-7, with 10 bases identical to TRBD2. V shed 1 base, J shed 3 bases, and the junction held 6 bases outside the gene matches. The CDR3 covers 16 residues. CDR1 and CDR2 (germline): MDHEN, SYDVKM. CDR3 DNA sequence: TGTGCCAGCAGTTTATCATCAGCGGGAGGGTTCTACGAGCAGTACTTC. Amino acid sequence: CASSLSSAGGFYEQYF.

The chain recombines TRBV21-1 with TRBJ1-5. TRBV21-1 is classified as a pseudogene. The CDR3 loop spans 16 amino acids. CDR3 bases: TGTGCCAGCAGCAAAGAAATTTGGGGGGGCAATCAGCCCCAGCATTTT. The encoded protein is CASSKEIWGGNQPQHF.